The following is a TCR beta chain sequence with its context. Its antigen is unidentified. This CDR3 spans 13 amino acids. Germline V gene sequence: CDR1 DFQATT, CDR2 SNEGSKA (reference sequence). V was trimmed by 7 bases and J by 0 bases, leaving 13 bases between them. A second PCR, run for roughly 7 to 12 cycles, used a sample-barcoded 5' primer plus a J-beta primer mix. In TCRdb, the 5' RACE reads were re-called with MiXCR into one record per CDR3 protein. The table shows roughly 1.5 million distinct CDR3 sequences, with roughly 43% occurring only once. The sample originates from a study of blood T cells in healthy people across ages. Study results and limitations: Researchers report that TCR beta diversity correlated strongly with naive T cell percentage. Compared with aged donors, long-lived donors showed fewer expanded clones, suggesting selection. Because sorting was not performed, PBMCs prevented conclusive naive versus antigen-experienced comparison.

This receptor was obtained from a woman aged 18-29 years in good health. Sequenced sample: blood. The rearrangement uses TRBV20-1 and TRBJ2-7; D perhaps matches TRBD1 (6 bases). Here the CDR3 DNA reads TGCAGTGTTACAGGGAAGGTCTCCTACGAGCAGTACTTC. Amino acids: CSVTGKVSYEQYF.